This T cell receptor beta chain appears in the sequencing data of a study of shared clonotypes between healthy human individuals. Subsets obtained from CD4+ cells comprised CD45RA+ naive and CD45RA-negative memory cells. Germline assignment: CDR1 KGHSH and CDR2 LQKENI. The length of the CDR3 is 18 residues. Trimming pared 3 bases from V and 0 bases from J, leaving 15 bases between. Sequencing was performed with immunoSEQ multiplex PCR; in TCRdb, only in-frame clones are kept and a portion is missing. The sample lists roughly 2.4 million clones, approximately 96% occurring once. The origin of this receptor is a man younger than 35 in good health. The chain is built from TRBV18 and TRBJ2-6; tentative D call: TRBD1 (6 bases). Sequencing was performed on naive CD4+ T cells sorted from blood. The subset is: CD45RA+ positively selected. In nucleotides, the CDR3 is TGTGCCAGCTCACCTCTCCGGGACAAGAGCTCTGGGGCCAACGTCCTGACTTTC. Translated: CASSPLRDKSSGANVLTF.